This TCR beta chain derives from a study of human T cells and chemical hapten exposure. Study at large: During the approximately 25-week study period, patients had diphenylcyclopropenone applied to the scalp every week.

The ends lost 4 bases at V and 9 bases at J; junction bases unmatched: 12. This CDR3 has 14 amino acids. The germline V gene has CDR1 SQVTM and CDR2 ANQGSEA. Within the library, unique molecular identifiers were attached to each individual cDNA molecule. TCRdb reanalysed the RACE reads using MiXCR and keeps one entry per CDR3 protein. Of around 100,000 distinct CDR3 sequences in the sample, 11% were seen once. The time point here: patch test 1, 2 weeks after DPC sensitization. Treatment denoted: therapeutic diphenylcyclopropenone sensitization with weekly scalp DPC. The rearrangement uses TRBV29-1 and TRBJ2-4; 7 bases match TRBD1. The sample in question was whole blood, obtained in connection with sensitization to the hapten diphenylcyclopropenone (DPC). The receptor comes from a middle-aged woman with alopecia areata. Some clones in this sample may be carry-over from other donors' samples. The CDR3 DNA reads TGCAGCGTTGTGGGGCAGGGGGAAGTTGGCATTCAGTACTTC. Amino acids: CSVVGQGEVGIQYF.